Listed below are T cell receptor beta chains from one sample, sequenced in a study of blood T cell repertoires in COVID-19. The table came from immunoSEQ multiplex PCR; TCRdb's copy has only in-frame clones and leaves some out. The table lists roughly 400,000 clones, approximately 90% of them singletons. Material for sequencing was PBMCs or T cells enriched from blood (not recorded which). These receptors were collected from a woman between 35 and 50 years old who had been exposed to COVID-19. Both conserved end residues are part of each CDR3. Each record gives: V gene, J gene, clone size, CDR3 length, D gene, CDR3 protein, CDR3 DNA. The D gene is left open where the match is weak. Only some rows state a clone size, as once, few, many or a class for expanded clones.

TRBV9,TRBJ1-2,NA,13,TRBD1,CASTPVGRGNYTF,TGTGCCAGCACTCCTGTAGGCAGGGGGAACTACACCTTC
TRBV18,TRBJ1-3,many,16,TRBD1,CASSPGQGFSGNTIYF,TGTGCCAGCTCACCGGGACAGGGTTTCTCTGGAAACACCATATATTTT
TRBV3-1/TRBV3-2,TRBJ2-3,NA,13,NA,CASSQVSANTQYF,TGTGCCAGCAGCCAAGTTAGTGCTAATACGCAGTATTTT
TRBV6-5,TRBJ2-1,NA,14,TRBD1,CASSRDRGRNEQFF,TGTGCCAGCAGTAGGGACAGGGGGCGGAATGAGCAGTTCTTC
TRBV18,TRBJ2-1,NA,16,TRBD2,CASSPPSGGSYNEQFF,TGTGCCAGCTCACCACCCAGCGGGGGTTCCTACAATGAGCAGTTCTTC
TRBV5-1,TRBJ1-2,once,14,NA,CASSLRPGEGGYTF,TGCGCCAGCAGCCTCCGTCCAGGGGAAGGAGGCTACACCTTC
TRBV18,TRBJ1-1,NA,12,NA,CASSPERAAAFF,TGTGCCAGCTCACCAGAGAGGGCTGCAGCTTTCTTT
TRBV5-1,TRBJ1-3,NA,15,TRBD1,CASSYQGGSGNTIYF,TGCGCCAGCAGCTATCAGGGGGGTTCTGGAAACACCATATATTTT
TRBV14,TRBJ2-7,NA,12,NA,CASRRNKGVQYF,TGTGCCAGCAGGCGAAACAAAGGGGTGCAGTACTTC
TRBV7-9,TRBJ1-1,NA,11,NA,CASRDLTEAFF,TGTGCCAGCAGGGACTTAACTGAAGCTTTCTTT
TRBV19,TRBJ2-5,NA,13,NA,CASSIAGLETQYF,TGTGCCAGTAGTATAGCAGGATTGGAGACCCAGTACTTC
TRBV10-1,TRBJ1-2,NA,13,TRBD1,CASSGDRGYGYTF,TGCGCCAGCAGTGGGGACAGGGGCTATGGCTACACCTTC
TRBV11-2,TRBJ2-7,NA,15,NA,CASSFGGSPDYEQYF,TGTGCCAGCAGCTTCGGGGGTTCCCCGGACTACGAGCAGTACTTC
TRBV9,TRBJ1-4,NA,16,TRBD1,CASAFGTGYDNEKLFF,TGTGCCAGTGCCTTCGGGACAGGGTATGATAATGAAAAACTGTTTTTT
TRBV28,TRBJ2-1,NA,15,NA,CASSFQGAPYNEQFF,TGTGCCAGCAGTTTTCAAGGAGCCCCGTACAATGAGCAGTTCTTC
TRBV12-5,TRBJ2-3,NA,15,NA,CASGLVLDFTDTQYF,TGTGCTAGTGGTTTGGTACTGGACTTCACAGATACGCAGTATTTT
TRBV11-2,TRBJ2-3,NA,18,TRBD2,CASSLGRLAGGRGDTQYF,TGTGCCAGCAGCTTAGGAAGACTAGCGGGGGGCCGCGGGGATACGCAGTATTTT
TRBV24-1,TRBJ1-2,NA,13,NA,CATSDLRRGGYTF,TGTGCCACCAGTGATTTGCGTAGGGGGGGCTACACCTTC
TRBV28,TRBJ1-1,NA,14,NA,CASSLPTGNTEAFF,TGTGCCAGCAGTCTCCCTACAGGGAACACTGAAGCTTTCTTT
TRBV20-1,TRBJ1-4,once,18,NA,CSASVRGQGLRTNEKLFF,TGCAGTGCTAGTGTCCGAGGTCAGGGGCTAAGGACTAATGAAAAACTGTTTTTT
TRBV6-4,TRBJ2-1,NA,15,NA,CASRTWSQGENEQFF,TGTGCCAGCAGGACGTGGTCCCAGGGTGAGAATGAGCAGTTCTTC
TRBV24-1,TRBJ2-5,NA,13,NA,CATSDGALQTQYF,TGTGCCACCAGTGATGGGGCCTTGCAGACCCAGTACTTC
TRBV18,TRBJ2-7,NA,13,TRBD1,CASSSGTGYEQYF,TGTGCCAGCTCGTCCGGGACAGGCTACGAGCAGTACTTC
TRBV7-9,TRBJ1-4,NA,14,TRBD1,CASSLDRGGEKLFF,TGTGCCAGCAGCTTAGACAGGGGGGGTGAAAAACTGTTTTTT
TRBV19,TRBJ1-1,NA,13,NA,CASSMIGQGEAFF,TGTGCCAGTAGTATGATCGGGCAGGGTGAAGCTTTCTTT
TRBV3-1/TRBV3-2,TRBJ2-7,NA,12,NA,CASSLFPYEQYF,TGTGCCAGCAGCCTTTTTCCTTACGAGCAGTACTTC
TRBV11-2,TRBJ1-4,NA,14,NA,CASSSTSRVEKLFF,TGTGCCAGCAGCTCAACGTCCAGGGTTGAAAAACTGTTTTTT
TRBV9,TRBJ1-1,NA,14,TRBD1,CASAPGQGADEAFF,TGTGCCAGCGCCCCGGGACAGGGGGCGGATGAAGCTTTCTTT
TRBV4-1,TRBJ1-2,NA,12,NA,CASSQEAYGYTF,TGCGCCAGCAGCCAAGAAGCCTATGGCTACACCTTC
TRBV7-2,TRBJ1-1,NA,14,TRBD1,CASGGQGLATEAFF,TGTGCCAGCGGCGGACAGGGACTAGCCACTGAAGCTTTCTTT
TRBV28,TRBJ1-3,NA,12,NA,CASRTSGNTIYF,TGTGCCAGCAGGACATCTGGAAACACCATATATTTT
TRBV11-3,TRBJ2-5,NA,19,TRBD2,CASSFSPFLAGGSQETQYF,TGTGCCAGCAGCTTTTCACCGTTCTTGGCGGGAGGGTCCCAAGAGACCCAGTACTTC
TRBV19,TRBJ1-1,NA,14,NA,CASSPQTENTEAFF,TGTGCCAGTAGTCCGCAGACAGAAAACACTGAAGCTTTCTTT
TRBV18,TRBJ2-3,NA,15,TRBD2,CASSRTSGVGDTQYF,TGTGCCAGCTCGCGGACTAGCGGGGTGGGAGATACGCAGTATTTT
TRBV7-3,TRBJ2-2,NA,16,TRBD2,CASSLNSGRPPGELFF,TGTGCCAGCAGCTTAAACAGCGGGAGGCCCCCCGGGGAGCTGTTTTTT
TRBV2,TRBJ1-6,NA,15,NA,CASLSRVRWDSPLHF,TGTGCCAGCCTCTCGAGGGTTAGATGGGATTCACCCCTCCACTTT
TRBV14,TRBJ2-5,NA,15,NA,CASSPRTEPGGTQYF,TGTGCCAGCAGCCCTCGAACCGAGCCAGGTGGGACCCAGTACTTC
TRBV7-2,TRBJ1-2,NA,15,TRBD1,CASSTDRTGARGYTF,TGTGCCAGCAGCACAGACAGGACAGGGGCTCGTGGCTACACCTTC
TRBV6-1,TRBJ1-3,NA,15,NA,CASSEARVVGNTIYF,TGTGCCAGCAGTGAAGCCAGGGTGGTTGGAAACACCATATATTTT
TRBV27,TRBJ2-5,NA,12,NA,CASGDYQETQYF,TGTGCCAGCGGGGACTACCAAGAGACCCAGTACTTC
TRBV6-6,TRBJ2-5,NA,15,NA,CASSYAGGLQGTQYF,TGTGCCAGCAGTTACGCGGGTGGACTGCAAGGGACCCAGTACTTC
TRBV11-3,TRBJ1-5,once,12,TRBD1,CASSSRTGPQHF,TGTGCCAGCAGCTCTCGGACAGGGCCCCAGCATTTT
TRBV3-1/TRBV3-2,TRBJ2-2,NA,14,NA,CASSPQGLSGELFF,TGTGCCAGCAGCCCCCAGGGGTTATCCGGGGAGCTGTTTTTT
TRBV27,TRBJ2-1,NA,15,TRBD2,CASSLGTSGGDEQFF,TGTGCCAGCAGTTTAGGAACTAGCGGAGGGGATGAGCAGTTCTTC
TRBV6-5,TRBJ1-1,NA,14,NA,CASSIKGVGTEAFF,TGTGCCAGCAGTATTAAGGGAGTCGGCACTGAAGCTTTCTTT
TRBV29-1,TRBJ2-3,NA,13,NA,CSAARGGTDTQYF,TGCAGCGCTGCCCGCGGAGGCACAGATACGCAGTATTTT
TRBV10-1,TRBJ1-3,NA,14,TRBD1,CASPQGLRGNTIYF,TGCGCCAGCCCACAGGGGCTTCGGGGAAACACCATATATTTT
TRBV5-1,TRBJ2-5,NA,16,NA,CASSSGAGVFGETQYF,TGCGCCAGCAGCTCCGGAGCAGGGGTGTTCGGAGAGACCCAGTACTTC
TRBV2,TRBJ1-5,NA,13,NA,CASSRTENQPQHF,TGTGCCAGCAGCAGGACAGAGAATCAGCCCCAGCATTTT
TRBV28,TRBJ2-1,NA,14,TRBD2,CASSPGLALNEQFF,TGTGCCAGCAGTCCCGGACTAGCATTGAATGAGCAGTTCTTC
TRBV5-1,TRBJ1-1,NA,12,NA,CASSPGYLKAFF,TGCGCCAGCAGCCCAGGATATCTCAAAGCTTTCTTT
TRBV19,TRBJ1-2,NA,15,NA,CASSRGGSGLNGYTF,TGTGCCAGTAGTAGAGGCGGCAGCGGGCTGAATGGCTACACCTTC
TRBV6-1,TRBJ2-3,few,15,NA,CASSEAAGSTDTQYF,TGTGCCAGCAGTGAAGCGGCGGGGAGCACAGATACGCAGTATTTT
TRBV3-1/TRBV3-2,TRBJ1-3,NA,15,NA,CASSRRGARGNTIYF,TGTGCCAGCAGCCGACGGGGGGCGCGTGGAAACACCATATATTTT